The entry that follows covers one TCR beta chain sequence. The entry originates in a study of blood T cell repertoires in COVID-19. Study processing details: Reference gene primer amplification in the assay estimated nucleated cell counts. Data came from immunoSEQ multiplex PCR; TCRdb stores just in-frame clones and leaves some out. The D gene and trimming were derived from the DNA, and the V and J assignments and clone size from that table. The repertoire holds roughly 250,000 clones, with more than 80% as singletons. The germline CDR1 and CDR2 sequences are SGHVS and FQNEAQ. The ends were cut back, 1 base at V and 5 bases at J, with 14 bases in the middle. CDR3 size: 15 residues.

The clonotype was recovered from a woman aged 18-29 years who had recovered from COVID-19. Sequencing used PBMCs or T cells enriched from blood (not recorded which). The chain has TRBV7-8 and TRBJ1-1, with D maybe TRBD1 (6 bases). In DNA form, the CDR3 reads TGTGCCAGCAGCTTAGACGGGGGAGGGGGGACTGAAGCTTTCTTT. This encodes CASSLDGGGGTEAFF.